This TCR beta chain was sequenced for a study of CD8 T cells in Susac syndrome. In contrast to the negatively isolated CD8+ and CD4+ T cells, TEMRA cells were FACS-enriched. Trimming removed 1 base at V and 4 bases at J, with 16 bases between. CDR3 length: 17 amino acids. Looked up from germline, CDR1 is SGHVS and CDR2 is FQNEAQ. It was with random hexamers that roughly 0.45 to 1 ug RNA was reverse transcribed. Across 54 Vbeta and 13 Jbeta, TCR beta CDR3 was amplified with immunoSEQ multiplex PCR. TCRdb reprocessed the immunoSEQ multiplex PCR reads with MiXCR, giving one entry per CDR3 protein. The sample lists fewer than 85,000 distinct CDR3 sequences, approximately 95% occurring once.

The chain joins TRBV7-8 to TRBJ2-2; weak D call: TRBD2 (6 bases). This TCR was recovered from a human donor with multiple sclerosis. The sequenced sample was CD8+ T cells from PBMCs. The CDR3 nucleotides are TGTGCCAGCAGCTTAGAGCCTAGCGCTTACTTCACCGGGGAGCTGTTTTTT. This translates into CASSLEPSAYFTGELFF.